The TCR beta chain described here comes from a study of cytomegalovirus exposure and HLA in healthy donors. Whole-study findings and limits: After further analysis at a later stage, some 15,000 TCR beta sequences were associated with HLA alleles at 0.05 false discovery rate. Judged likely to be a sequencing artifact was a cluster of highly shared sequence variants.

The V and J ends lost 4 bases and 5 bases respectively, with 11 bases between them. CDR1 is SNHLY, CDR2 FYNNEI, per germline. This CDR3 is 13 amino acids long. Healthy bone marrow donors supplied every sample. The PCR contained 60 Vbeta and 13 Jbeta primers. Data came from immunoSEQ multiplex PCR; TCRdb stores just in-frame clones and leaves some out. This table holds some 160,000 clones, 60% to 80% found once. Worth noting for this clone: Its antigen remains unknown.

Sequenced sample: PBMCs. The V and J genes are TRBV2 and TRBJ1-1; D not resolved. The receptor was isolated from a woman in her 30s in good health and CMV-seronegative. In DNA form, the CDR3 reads TGTGCCAGCAGTGTGACAACTGAGACTGAAGCTTTCTTT. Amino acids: CASSVTTETEAFF. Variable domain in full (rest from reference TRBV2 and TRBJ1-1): EPEVTQTPSHQVTQMGQEVILRCVPISNHLYFYWYRQILGQKVEFLVSFYNNEISEKSEIFDDQFSVERPDGSNFTLKIRSTKLEDSAMYFCASSVTTETEAFFGQGTRLTVV.